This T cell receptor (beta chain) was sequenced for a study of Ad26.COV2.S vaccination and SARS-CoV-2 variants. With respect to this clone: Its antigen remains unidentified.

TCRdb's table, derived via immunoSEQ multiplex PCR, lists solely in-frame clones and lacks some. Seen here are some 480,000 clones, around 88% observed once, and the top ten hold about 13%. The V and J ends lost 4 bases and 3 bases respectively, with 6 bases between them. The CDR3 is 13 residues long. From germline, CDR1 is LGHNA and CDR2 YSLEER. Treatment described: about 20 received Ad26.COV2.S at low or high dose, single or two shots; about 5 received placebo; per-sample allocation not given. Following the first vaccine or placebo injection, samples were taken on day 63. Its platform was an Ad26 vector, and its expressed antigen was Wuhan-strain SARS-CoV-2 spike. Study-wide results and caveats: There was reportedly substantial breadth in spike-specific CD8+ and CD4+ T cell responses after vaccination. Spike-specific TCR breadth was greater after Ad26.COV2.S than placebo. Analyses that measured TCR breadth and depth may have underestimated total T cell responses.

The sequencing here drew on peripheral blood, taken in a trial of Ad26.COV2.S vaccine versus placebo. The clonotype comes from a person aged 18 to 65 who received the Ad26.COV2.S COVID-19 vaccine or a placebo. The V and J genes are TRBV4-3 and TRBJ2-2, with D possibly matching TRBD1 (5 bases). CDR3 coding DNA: TGCGCCAGCAGCCCCAGGGACACCGGGGAGCTGTTTTTT. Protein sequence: CASSPRDTGELFF.